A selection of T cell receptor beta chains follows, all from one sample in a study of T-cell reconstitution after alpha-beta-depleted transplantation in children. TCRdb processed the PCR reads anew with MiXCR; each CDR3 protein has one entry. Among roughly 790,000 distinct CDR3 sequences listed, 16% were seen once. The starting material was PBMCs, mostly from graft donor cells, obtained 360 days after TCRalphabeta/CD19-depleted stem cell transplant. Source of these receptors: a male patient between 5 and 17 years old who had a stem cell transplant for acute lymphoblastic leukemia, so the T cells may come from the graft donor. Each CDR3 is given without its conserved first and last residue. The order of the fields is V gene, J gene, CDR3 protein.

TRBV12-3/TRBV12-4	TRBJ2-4	ASSFPDREAGVSGFQNIQY
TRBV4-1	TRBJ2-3	ASSQVGRERSTDTQY
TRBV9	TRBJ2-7	ASEEGTGGREQY
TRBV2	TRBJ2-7	ASSEVSRSYEQY
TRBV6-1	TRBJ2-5	ASSEYRLAQETQY
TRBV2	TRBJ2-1	ASSGELRRNEQF
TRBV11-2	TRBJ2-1	ASSLRGPFYNEQF
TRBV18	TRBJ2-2	ASSKDSKDTGELF
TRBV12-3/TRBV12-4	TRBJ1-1	ASSLVSRGTEAF
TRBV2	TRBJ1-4	ASRKTATNEKLF
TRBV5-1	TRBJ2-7	ASRNLFGRAYEQY
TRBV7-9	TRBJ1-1	ASSGQGNTEAF
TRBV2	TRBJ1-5	ASRARTGGSQPQH
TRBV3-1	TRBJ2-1	ASSQVRGTGRIHEQF
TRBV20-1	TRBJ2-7	SAWGAVEGEQY
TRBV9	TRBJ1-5	ASSVGSGQPQH
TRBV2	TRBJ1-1	ASSRSGTAPGF
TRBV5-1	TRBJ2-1	ASSYSGQDYNEQF
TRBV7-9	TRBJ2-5	ASSPSVLAGGQETQY
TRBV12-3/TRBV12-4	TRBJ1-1	ASSLVGETEAF
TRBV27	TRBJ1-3	ASSLSGGTGNTIY
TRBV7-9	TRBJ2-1	ASSSGGERQF
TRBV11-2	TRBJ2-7	ASSLVAAPMEGAYEQY
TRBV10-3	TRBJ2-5	AISEPPQETQY
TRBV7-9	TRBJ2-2	ASMAQGIHTGELF
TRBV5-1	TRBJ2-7	ASSSGPYYEQY
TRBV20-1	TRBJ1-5	SARELGTGRGNQPQH
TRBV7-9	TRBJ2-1	ASSFPVPLKGNEQF
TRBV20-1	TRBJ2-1	SAFLASYNEQF
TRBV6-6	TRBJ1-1	ASSQGDSQEAF
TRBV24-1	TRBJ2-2	ATKDGTGELF
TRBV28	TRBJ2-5	AREEGRETQY
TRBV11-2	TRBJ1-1	ASSPRQGRSPNTEAF
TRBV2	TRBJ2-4	ASSEWAVVLAKNIQY
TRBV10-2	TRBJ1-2	ASSESRQGLYGYT
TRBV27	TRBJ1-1	ASSSSGTGLTEAF
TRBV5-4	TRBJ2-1	ASSGSGPYSYNEQF
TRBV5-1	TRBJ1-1	ASSLDQGFSEAF
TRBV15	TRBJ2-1	ATSRGGLGWGNEQF
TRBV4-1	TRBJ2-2	ASSQDIGASGRRVGELF
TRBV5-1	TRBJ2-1	ASSKSGTSGSLNEQF
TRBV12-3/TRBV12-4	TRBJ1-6	ASRIRGPNSPLH